This T cell receptor (beta chain) was sequenced during a study of blood T cells in healthy people across ages. Points from the study as a whole: Estimated diversity across one million T cells was deemed an underestimate.

Germline V gene lookup returns CDR1 DFQATT and CDR2 SNEGSKA (reference sequence). The CDR3 has 14 residues. J gave up 0 bases and V 5 bases, and 4 bases lay outside the gene matches. Primed by a sample-barcoded 5' primer and a J-beta primer mix, a second PCR proceeded for 7 to 11 cycles. MiXCR, run by TCRdb on the 5' RACE reads, gives a single entry per CDR3 protein. The repertoire holds about 760,000 distinct CDR3 sequences, with roughly three fifths as singletons. The sample holds a few counts of this clonotype. Its cognate antigen is unknown. This receptor was taken from a man between 40 and 49 years old in good health. The chain is built from TRBV20-1 and TRBJ2-1; TRBD2 agrees at 7 bases. The source material was blood. CDR3: CSADGGGSYNEQFF. DNA of the CDR3: TGCAGTGCTGACGGCGGGGGCTCCTACAATGAGCAGTTCTTC.